This entry is about one TCR beta chain. The antigen remains undetermined. The data belong to a study of T-cell reconstitution after alpha-beta-depleted transplantation in children. Study-level results: By about two months after transplant, alpha-beta T cells reportedly arose from several hundred graft clones that had expanded.

V was clipped by 5 bases and J by 1 base, with 8 bases between them. The CDR3 extends over 14 amino acids. Germline assignment: CDR1 SGHTA and CDR2 FQGNSA. Preparation of the TCRbeta library used unique molecular identifiers. TCRdb passed the PCR reads through MiXCR, listing each CDR3 protein once. The repertoire includes about 830,000 distinct CDR3 sequences, approximately 15% of them detected once, and roughly 5% sits in the top ten. The gene calls are TRBV7-2 and TRBJ2-2, with D unclear. The receptor comes from a male patient aged 10 to 17 who had a stem cell transplant for acute lymphoblastic leukemia, so the T cells may come from the graft donor. Sequenced here: PBMCs, mostly from graft donor cells, sampled 360 days after TCRalphabeta/CD19-depleted stem cell transplant. The CDR3 sequence: CASSRVLNTGELFF. CDR3 coding DNA: TGTGCCAGCAGCCGGGTCTTGAACACCGGGGAGCTGTTTTTT.